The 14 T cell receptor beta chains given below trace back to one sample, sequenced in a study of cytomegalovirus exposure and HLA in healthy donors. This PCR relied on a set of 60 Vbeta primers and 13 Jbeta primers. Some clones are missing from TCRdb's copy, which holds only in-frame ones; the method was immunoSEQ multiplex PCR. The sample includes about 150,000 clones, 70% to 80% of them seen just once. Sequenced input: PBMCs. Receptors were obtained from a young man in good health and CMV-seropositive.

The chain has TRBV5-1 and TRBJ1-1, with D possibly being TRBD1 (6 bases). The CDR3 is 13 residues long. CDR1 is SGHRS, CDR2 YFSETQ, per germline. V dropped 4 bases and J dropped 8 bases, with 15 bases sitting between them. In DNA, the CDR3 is TGCGCCAGCAGCCAACAGGGATTTGAAGAAGCTTTCTTT. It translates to CASSQQGFEEAFF. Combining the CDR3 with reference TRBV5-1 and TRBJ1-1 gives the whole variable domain KAGVTQTPRYLIKTRGQQVTLSCSPISGHRSVSWYQQTPGQGLQFLFEYFSETQRNKGNFPGRFSGRQFSNSRSEMNVSTLELGDSALYLCASSQQGFEEAFFGQGTRLTVV.

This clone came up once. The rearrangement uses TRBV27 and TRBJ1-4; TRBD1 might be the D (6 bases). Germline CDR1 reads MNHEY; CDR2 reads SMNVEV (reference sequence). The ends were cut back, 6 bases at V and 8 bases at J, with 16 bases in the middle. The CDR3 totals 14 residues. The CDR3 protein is CASSLHRDGEKLFF. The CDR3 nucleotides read TGTGCCAGCAGCCTGCACAGGGATGGAGAAAAACTGTTTTTT. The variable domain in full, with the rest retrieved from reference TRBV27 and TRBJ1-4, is EAQVTQNPRYLITVTGKKLTVTCSQNMNHEYMSWYRQDPGLGLRQIYYSMNVEVTDKGDVPEGYKVSRKEKRNFPLILESPSPNQTSLYFCASSLHRDGEKLFFGSGTQLSVL.

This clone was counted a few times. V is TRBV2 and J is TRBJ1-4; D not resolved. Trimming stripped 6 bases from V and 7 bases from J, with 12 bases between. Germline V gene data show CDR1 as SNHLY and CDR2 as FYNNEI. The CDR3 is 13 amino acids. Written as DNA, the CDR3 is TGTGCCAGCAGGCGGAGGGTTGGTGAAAAACTGTTTTTT. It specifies CASRRRVGEKLFF.

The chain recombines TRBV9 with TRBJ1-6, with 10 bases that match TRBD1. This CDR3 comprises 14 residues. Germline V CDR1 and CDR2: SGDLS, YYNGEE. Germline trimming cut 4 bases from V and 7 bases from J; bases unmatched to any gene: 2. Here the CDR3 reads CASSSGQGNSPLHF. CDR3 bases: TGTGCCAGCAGCTCGGGACAGGGGAATTCACCCCTCCACTTT.

CDR3 nucleotides: TGTGCCAGCAGCGTAGGTGGACTAGCGGGAATTAATGAGCAGTTCTTC. The encoded protein is CASSVGGLAGINEQFF. This chain links TRBV9 with TRBJ2-1; 12 nucleotides line up with TRBD2. The CDR3 runs to 16 residues. J was trimmed by 7 bases and V by 0 bases; bases with no gene match: 5. In germline, CDR1 is SGDLS, CDR2 YYNGEE.

The CDR3 spells CASSSDRRTYNEQFF. CDR3 bases: TGCGCCAGCAGCTCGGACAGGCGTACCTACAATGAGCAGTTCTTC. The J gene is TRBJ2-1, the V gene TRBV5-1; 7 bases are a match to TRBD1. The V segment lost 3 bases and the J segment 2 bases; nucleotides outside the gene matches: 5. The germline CDR1 and CDR2 sequences are SGHRS and YFSETQ. The CDR3 spans 15 residues.

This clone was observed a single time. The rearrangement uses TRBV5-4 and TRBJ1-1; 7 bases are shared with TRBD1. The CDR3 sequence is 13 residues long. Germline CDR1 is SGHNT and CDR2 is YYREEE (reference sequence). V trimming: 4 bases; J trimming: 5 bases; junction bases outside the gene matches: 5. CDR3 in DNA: TGTGCCAGCAGCACGCTACAGGGGACTGAAGCTTTCTTT. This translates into CASSTLQGTEAFF. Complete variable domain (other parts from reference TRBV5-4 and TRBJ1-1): ETGVTQSPTHLIKTRGQQVTLRCSSQSGHNTVSWYQQALGQGPQFIFQYYREEENGRGNFPPRFSGLQFPNYSSELNVNALELDDSALYLCASSTLQGTEAFFGQGTRLTVV.

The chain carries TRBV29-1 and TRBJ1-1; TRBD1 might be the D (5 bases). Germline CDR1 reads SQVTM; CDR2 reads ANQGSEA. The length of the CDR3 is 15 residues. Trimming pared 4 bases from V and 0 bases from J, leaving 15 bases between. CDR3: CSVVQSGLLNTEAFF. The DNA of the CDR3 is TGCAGCGTTGTTCAGTCGGGACTCTTGAACACTGAAGCTTTCTTT.

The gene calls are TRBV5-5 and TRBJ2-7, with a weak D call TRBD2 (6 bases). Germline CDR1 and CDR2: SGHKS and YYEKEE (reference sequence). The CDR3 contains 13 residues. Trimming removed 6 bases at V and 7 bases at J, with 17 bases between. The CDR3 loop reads CASNSRGGSEQYF. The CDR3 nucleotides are TGTGCCAGCAACTCCCGGGGAGGTAGTGAGCAGTACTTC.

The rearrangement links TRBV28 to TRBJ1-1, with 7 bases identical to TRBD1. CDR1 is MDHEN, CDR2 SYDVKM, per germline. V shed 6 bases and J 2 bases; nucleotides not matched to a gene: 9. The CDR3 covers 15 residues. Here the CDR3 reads CASSSPGTVNTEAFF. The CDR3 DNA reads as TGTGCCAGCAGCTCCCCCGGGACAGTCAACACTGAAGCTTTCTTT.

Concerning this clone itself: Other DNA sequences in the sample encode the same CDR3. The DNA of the CDR3 is TGTGCCAGCAGCCTTCGGACAGGGGTCGAAGCTAACTATGGCTACACCTTC. Amino acid sequence: CASSLRTGVEANYGYTF. The genes are TRBV27 and TRBJ1-2; 9 nucleotides align to TRBD1. The CDR3 runs 17 residues. Unmatched junction bases numbered 11, after V lost 6 bases and J lost 0 bases. Germline CDR1 and CDR2: MNHEY and SMNVEV (reference sequence).

CDR3 DNA: TGTGCTAAACCGGGACAGGGTCCATCCCACTCCTACGAGCAGTACTTC. Protein product: CAKPGQGPSHSYEQYF. The V call is TRBV7-7, the J call TRBJ2-7; 9 bases map to TRBD1. Germline-derived CDR1 and CDR2 are SSHAT and FNYEAQ (reference sequence). CDR3 length: 16 amino acids.

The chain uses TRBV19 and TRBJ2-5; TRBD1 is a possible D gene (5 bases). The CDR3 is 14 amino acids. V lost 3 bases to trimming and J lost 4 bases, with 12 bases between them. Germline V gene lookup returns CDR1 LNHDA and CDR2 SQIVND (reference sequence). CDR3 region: CASSIGRVGETQYF. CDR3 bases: TGTGCCAGTAGTATTGGCAGGGTGGGAGAGACCCAGTACTTC.

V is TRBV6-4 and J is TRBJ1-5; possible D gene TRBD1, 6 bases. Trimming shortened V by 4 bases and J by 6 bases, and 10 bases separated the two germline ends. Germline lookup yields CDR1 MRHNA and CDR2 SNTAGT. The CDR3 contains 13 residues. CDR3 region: CASSGEQGQPQHF. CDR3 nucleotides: TGTGCCAGCAGTGGGGAACAGGGTCAGCCCCAGCATTTT.